Each of the 6 T cell receptor beta chains below was sequenced from the same sample in a study of T cells after yellow fever vaccination. TCRdb fed the 5' RACE reads into MiXCR, producing one record per CDR3 protein. The repertoire holds roughly 320,000 distinct CDR3 sequences, with around 11% as singletons. The material sequenced was CD4+ T cells sorted from PBMCs, taken 45 days after the yellow fever booster vaccination. The source is a man aged 18 to 30 who received the YFV17D yellow fever vaccine.

This rearrangement joins TRBV5-1 to TRBJ2-3, with TRBD1 matching 9 bases. The V gene end was trimmed by 7 bases and the J gene end by 6 bases; junction bases not matched to a gene: 6. Looked up from germline, CDR1 is SGHRS and CDR2 is YFSETQ. The CDR3 contains 13 residues. CDR3 sequence: CASGGQGPDTQYF. In nucleotides, the CDR3 is TGCGCCAGCGGGGGACAGGGACCGGATACGCAGTATTTT.

This clonotype was detected a few times. The CDR3 DNA reads TGTGCCAGCAGCCCAACCGGCGTAAACCAAGAGACCCAGTACTTC. It translates to CASSPTGVNQETQYF. The chain combines TRBV7-3 with TRBJ2-5; D uncertain. The germline CDR1 and CDR2 sequences are SGHTA and FQGTGA. There are 15 residues in the CDR3. Deletions cut 5 bases from V and 0 bases from J, with 13 bases between.

Ten or more counts support this clonotype. The chain is built from TRBV28 and TRBJ1-4; a weak D match, TRBD1 (5 bases). Germline V gene lookup returns CDR1 MDHEN and CDR2 SYDVKM. V gave up 2 bases and J gave up 7 bases, with 14 bases separating them. The CDR3 extends over 15 amino acids. The CDR3 DNA is TGTGCCAGCAGTTTAATCCGGGACCCCGCTGAAAAACTGTTTTTT. It yields the protein CASSLIRDPAEKLFF.

This clonotype was seen at least ten times. The chain combines TRBV2 with TRBJ2-5; D is uncertain. Trimming shortened V by 1 base and J by 4 bases, and 10 bases separated the two germline ends. Germline-derived CDR1 and CDR2 are SNHLY and FYNNEI. This CDR3 is built from 14 residues. The CDR3 here is CASSEVGWAETQYF. DNA for the CDR3: TGTGCCAGCAGTGAAGTCGGCTGGGCAGAGACCCAGTACTTC.

In DNA form, the CDR3 reads TGTGCCAGCGAAAGGGGCGCGGCTGGAAACACCATATATTTT. Amino acid sequence: CASERGAAGNTIYF. This chain connects TRBV7-9 to TRBJ1-3; possible D gene TRBD1, 5 bases. Germline lookup yields CDR1 SEHNR and CDR2 FQNEAQ (reference sequence). The V end lost 8 bases, the J end lost 2 bases, and 13 bases lay between the germline ends. The CDR3 consists of 14 residues.

The V call is TRBV5-1, the J call TRBJ2-3; 7 bases fit TRBD1. CDR1 SGHRS and CDR2 YFSETQ come from the germline V gene. This CDR3 region has 14 residues. V trimming: 6 bases; J trimming: 1 base; junction bases outside the gene matches: 5. The CDR3 DNA reads TGCGCCAGCAACAAAGACAGGGGCACAGATACGCAGTATTTT. Translated: CASNKDRGTDTQYF.